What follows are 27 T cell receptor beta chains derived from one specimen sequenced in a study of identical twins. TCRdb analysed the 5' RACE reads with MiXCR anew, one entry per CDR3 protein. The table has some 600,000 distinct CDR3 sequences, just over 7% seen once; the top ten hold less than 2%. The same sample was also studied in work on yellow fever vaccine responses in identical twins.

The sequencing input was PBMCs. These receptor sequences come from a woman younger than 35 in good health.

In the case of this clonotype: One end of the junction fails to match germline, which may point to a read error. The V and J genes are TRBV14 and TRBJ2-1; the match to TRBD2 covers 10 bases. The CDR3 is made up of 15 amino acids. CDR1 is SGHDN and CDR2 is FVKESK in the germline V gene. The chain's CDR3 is CAGSHPTSGYNEQFF. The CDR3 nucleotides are TGTGCCGGCAGCCATCCGACTAGCGGGTATAATGAGCAGTTCTTC.

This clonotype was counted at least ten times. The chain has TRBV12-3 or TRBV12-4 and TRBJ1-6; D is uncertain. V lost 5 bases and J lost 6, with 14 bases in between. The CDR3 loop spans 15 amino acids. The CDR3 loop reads CASSLTGTGNSPLHF. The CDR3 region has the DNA TGTGCCAGCAGTCTGACGGGAACGGGTAATTCACCCCTCCACTTT.

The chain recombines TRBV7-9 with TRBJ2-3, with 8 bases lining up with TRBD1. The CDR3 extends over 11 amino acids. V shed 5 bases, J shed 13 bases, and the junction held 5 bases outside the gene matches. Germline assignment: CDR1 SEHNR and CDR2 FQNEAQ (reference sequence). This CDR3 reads CASSNVQGEYF. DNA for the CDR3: TGTGCCAGCAGCAACGTACAGGGGGAGTATTTT.

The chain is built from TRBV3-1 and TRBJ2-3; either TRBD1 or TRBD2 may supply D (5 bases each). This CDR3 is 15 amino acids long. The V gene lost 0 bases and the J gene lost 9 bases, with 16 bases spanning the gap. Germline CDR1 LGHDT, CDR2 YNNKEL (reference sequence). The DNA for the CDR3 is TGTGCCAGCAGCCAAGAAAAGGCTGGGACCTGGACGCAGTATTTT. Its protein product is CASSQEKAGTWTQYF.

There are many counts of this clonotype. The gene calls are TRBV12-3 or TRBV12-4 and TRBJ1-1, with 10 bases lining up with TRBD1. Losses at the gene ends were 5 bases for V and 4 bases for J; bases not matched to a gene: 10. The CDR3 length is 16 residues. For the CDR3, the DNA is TGTGCCAGCAGTAGAGATCGACAGGGGGCAATCACTGAAGCTTTCTTT. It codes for CASSRDRQGAITEAFF.

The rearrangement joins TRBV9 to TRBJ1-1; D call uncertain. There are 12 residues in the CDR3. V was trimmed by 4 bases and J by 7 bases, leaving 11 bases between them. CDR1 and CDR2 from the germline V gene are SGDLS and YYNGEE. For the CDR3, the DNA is TGTGCCAGCAGCCCCCAGACGCTTGAAGCTTTCTTT. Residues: CASSPQTLEAFF.

The CDR3 DNA reads as TGTGCCAGCAGCTTGGTGGGGAACTCCTACGAGCAGTACTTC. Protein sequence: CASSLVGNSYEQYF. J is TRBJ2-7 and V is TRBV5-5; D not certain. V gave up 0 bases and J gave up 0 bases, with 7 bases separating them. Germline V gene lookup returns CDR1 SGHKS and CDR2 YYEKEE (reference sequence). This CDR3 region has 14 residues.

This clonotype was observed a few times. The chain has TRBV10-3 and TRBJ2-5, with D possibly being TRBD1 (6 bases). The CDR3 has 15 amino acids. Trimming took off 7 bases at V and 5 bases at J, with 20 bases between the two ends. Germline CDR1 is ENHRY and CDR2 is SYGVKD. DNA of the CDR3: TGTGCCATCACTCGGGACACCAACCCTGGGGAGACCCAGTACTTC. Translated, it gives CAITRDTNPGETQYF.

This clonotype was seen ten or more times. CDR3 amino acids: CSVDMVAFMADTQYF. The CDR3 coding sequence is TGCAGCGTTGATATGGTTGCGTTCATGGCGGATACGCAGTATTTT. The V gene is TRBV29-1, the J gene TRBJ2-3; D remains unclear. In germline, CDR1 is SQVTM, CDR2 ANQGSEA. Trimming took off 3 bases at V and 6 bases at J, with 19 bases between the two ends. The CDR3 runs 15 residues.

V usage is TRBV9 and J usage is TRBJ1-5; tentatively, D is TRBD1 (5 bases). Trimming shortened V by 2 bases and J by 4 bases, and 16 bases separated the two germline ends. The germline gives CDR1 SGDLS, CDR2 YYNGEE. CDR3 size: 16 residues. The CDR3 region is CASSVWDAPQNQPQHF. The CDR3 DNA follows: TGTGCCAGCAGCGTCTGGGACGCCCCTCAAAATCAGCCCCAGCATTTT.

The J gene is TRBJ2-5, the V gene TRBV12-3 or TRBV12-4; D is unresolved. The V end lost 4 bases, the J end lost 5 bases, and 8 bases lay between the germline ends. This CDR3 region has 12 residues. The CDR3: CASSSPAETQYF. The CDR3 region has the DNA TGTGCCAGCAGTTCCCCGGCGGAGACCCAGTACTTC.

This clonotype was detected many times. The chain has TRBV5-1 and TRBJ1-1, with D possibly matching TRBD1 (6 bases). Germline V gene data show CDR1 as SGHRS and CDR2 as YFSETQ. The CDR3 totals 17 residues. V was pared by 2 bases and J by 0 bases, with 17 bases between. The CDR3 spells CASSLRTGAFLNTEAFF. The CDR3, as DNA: TGCGCCAGCAGCTTACGTACGGGGGCTTTCCTGAACACTGAAGCTTTCTTT.

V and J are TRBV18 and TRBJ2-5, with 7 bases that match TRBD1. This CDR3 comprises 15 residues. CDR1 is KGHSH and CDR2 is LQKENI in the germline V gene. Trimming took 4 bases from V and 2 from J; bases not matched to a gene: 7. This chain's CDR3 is CASSRGPGQQETQYF. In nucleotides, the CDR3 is TGTGCCAGCTCACGAGGTCCGGGACAGCAAGAGACCCAGTACTTC.

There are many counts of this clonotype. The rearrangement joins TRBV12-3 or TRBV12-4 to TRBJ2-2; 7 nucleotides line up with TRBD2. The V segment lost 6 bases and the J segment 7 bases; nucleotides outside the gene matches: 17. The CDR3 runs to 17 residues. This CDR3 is CASSSATSVLMGGELFF. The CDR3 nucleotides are TGTGCCAGCAGCTCCGCAACTAGCGTTCTGATGGGCGGGGAGCTGTTTTTT.

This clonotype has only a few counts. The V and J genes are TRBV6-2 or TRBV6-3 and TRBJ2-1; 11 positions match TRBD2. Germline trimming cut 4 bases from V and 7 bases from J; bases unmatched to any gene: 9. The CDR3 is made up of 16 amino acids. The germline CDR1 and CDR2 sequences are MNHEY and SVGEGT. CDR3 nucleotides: TGTGCCAGCAGTTGGGCTTCTAGCGGGAGGTTAAATGAGCAGTTCTTC. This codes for CASSWASSGRLNEQFF.

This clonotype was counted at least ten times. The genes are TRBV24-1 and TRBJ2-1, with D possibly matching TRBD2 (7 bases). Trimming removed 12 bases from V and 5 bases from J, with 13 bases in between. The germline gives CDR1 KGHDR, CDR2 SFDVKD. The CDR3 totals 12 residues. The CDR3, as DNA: TGTGCCGCAAGCGGGACAAACAATGAGCAGTTCTTC. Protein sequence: CAASGTNNEQFF.

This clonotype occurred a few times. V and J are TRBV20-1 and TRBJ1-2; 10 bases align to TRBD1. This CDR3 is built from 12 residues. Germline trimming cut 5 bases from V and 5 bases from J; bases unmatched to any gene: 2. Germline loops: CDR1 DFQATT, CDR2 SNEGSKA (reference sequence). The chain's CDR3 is CSAPDRGYGYTF. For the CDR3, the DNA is TGCAGTGCTCCGGACAGGGGGTATGGCTACACCTTC.

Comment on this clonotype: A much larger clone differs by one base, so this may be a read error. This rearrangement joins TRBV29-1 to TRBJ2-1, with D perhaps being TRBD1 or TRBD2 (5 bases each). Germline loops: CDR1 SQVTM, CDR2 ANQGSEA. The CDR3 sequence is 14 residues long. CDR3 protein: CIVEERGLVNEQFF. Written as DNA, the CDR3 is TGCATCGTTGAAGAGAGGGGTCTGGTCAATGAGCAGTTCTTC.

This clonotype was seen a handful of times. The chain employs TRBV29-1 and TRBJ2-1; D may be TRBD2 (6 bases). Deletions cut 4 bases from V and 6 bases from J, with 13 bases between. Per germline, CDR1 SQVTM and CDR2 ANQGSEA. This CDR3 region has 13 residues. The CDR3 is CSVAVGSGNEQFF. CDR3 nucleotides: TGCAGCGTTGCAGTTGGTAGCGGCAATGAGCAGTTCTTC.

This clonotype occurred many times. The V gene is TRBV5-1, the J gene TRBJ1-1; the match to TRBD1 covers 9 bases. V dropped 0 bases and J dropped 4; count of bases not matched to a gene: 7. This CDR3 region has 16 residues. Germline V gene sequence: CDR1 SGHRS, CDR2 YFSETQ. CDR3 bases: TGCGCCAGCAGCTTGGGTTCTACAGGGGGCAGCACTGAAGCTTTCTTT. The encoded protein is CASSLGSTGGSTEAFF.

This CDR3 reads CASSVHTGDLDNEQFF. The CDR3, as DNA: TGTGCCAGCAGCGTACATACAGGGGACCTGGACAATGAGCAGTTCTTC. V gene TRBV9 combines with J gene TRBJ2-1; TRBD1 matches at 7 bases. Trimming took 1 base from V and 5 from J; bases not matched to a gene: 9. The length of the CDR3 is 16 residues. Germline lookup yields CDR1 SGDLS and CDR2 YYNGEE.

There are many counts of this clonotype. CDR3: CASSYVGRAFF. CDR3 nucleotides: TGTGCCAGCAGTTACGTGGGGAGAGCTTTCTTT. The genes are TRBV6-5 and TRBJ1-1; D is undetermined. The CDR3 sequence is 11 residues long. V was clipped by 2 bases and J by 10 bases, with 8 bases between them. Per germline, CDR1 MNHEY and CDR2 SVGAGI.

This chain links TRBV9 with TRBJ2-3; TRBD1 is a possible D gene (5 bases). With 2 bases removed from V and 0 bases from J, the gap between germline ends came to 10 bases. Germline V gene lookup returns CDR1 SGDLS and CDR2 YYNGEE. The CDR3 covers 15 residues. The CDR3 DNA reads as TGTGCCAGCAGCGTCAACGGACACAGCACAGATACGCAGTATTTT. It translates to CASSVNGHSTDTQYF.

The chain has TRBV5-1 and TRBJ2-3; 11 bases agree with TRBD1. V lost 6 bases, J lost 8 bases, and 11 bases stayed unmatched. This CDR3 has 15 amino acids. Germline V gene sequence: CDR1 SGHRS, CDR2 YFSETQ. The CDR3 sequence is CASTLGTGGVGTQYF. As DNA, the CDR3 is TGCGCCAGCACCTTAGGGACAGGGGGAGTGGGTACGCAGTATTTT.

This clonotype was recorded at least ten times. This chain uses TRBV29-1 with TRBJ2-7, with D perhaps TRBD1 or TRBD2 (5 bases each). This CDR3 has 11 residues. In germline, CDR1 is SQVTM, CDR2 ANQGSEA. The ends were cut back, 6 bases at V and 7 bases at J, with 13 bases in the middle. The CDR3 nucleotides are TGCAGCGTCCGGGACCCGGGTGAGCAGTACTTC. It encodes CSVRDPGEQYF.

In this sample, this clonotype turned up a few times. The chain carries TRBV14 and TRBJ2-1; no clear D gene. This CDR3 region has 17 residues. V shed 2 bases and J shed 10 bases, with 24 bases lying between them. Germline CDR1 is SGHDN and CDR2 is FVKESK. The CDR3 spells CASSQLLRRSYEVEQFF. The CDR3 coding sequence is TGTGCCAGCAGCCAACTACTCCGACGCTCTTACGAAGTAGAGCAGTTCTTC.

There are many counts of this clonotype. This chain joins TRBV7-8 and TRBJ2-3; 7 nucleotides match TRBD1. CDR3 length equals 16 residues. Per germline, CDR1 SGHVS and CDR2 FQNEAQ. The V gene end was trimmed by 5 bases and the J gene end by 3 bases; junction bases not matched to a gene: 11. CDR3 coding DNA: TGTGCCAGCAGCGCCTGGCAGGGACAGAAAACAGATACGCAGTATTTT. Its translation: CASSAWQGQKTDTQYF. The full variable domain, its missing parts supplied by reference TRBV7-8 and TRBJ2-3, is GAGVSQSPRYKVAKRGQDVALRCDPISGHVSLFWYQQALGQGPEFLTYFQNEAQLDKSGLPSDRFFAERPEGSVSTLKIQRTQQEDSAVYLCASSAWQGQKTDTQYFGPGTRLTVL.